The clone carrying this T cell receptor (beta chain) occurred once. Losses at the gene ends were 2 bases for V and 4 bases for J; bases not matched to a gene: 3. This CDR3 is 14 amino acids long. The germline V gene has CDR1 SGHTA and CDR2 FQGNSA. The entry originates in a study of blood T cell repertoires in COVID-19. For the study at large: Collection of acute and convalescent COVID-19 samples took place in the United States, Italy and Spain. From T cells, B-cell-depleted T cells, or PBMCs came the material, which was cDNA or gDNA.

Sequencing was performed with immunoSEQ multiplex PCR; in TCRdb, only in-frame clones are kept and a portion is missing. The sample has around 230,000 clones; 86% are singletons. In terms of age and location, participants ranged from roughly 18 to 100 years and lived in approximately 26 US areas. Clinical histories supplied by participants themselves formed the basis of cohort assignment. The rearrangement links TRBV7-2 to TRBJ2-3, with 7 bases fitting TRBD2. The specimen was PBMCs or T cells enriched from blood (not recorded which). The clonotype originates from a woman aged 40-49 years with acute COVID-19. The CDR3 DNA sequence: TGTGCCAGCAGCTTATCCGGGGGGTCAGATACGCAGTATTTT. It specifies CASSLSGGSDTQYF.